The next 27 T cell receptor beta chains were all read from a single sample in a study of shared clonotypes between healthy human individuals. Sequencing used immunoSEQ multiplex PCR; TCRdb keeps in-frame clones, though not all of them. Here the sample spans about 380,000 clones, 95% to 97% being singletons. Source material: memory CD8+ T cells sorted from blood. Subset reported: CD45RO+ cells pooled with CCR7-negative TemRA cells. Receptors originate from a man younger than 45 in good health.

The CDR3 loop is CASSKGSGVETQYF. In nucleotides, the CDR3 is TGTGCCAGCAGCAAAGGCTCGGGCGTCGAGACCCAGTACTTC. The genes are TRBV7-2 and TRBJ2-5, with D uncertain. CDR1 SGHTA and CDR2 FQGNSA come from the germline V gene. V lost 5 bases to trimming and J lost 5 bases, with 15 bases between them. The CDR3 contains 14 residues.

The chain couples TRBV28 to TRBJ2-1; TRBD2 might be the D (6 bases). Deletions cut 3 bases from V and 8 bases from J, with 14 bases between. The CDR3 totals 14 residues. Germline loops: CDR1 MDHEN, CDR2 SYDVKM. The CDR3 DNA reads as TGTGCCAGCAGTTTGGGGGGAAATGCGTATGAGCAGTTCTTC. Translating it yields CASSLGGNAYEQFF.

CDR3 sequence reads: CASRSGYEQYF. DNA of the CDR3: TGCGCCAGCAGAAGTGGCTACGAGCAGTACTTC. The chain recombines TRBV10-1 with TRBJ2-7; D is unresolved. Germline V gives CDR1 WNHNN, CDR2 SYGVQD (reference sequence). CDR3 length equals 11 residues. Trimming cost V 6 bases and J 3 bases, with 6 bases left between them.

The CDR3 protein is CASSLRGSYEQYF. DNA for the CDR3: TGCGCCAGCAGCTTGCGCGGCAGCTACGAGCAGTACTTC. This rearrangement joins TRBV5-1 to TRBJ2-7, with no clear D. This CDR3 has 13 amino acids. The germline gives CDR1 SGHRS, CDR2 YFSETQ. With 1 base removed from V and 3 bases from J, the gap between germline ends came to 8 bases.

This clone was found once. This chain connects TRBV4-2 to TRBJ2-1; TRBD1 or TRBD2 may be the D gene (5 bases each). Germline CDR1 reads LGHNA; CDR2 reads YNFKEQ. V was pared by 0 bases and J by 7 bases, with 25 bases between. The CDR3 loop spans 19 amino acids. The CDR3 DNA reads TGTGCCAGCAGCCAAGAGGGGTGGGTTGGGGGAGTGGTAAGGAATGAGCAGTTCTTC. Translation: CASSQEGWVGGVVRNEQFF.

Comment on this clone: This sample includes further DNA sequences coding for the same CDR3. V is TRBV30 and J is TRBJ2-7; tentatively, D is TRBD1 (6 bases). V lost 0 bases, J lost 4 bases, and 10 bases lay in between. Germline CDR1 is GTSNPN and CDR2 is SVGIG (reference sequence). The CDR3 runs to 13 residues. CDR3: CAWSVQGSYEQYF. DNA of the CDR3: TGTGCCTGGAGTGTACAGGGCTCTTACGAGCAGTACTTC.

The J gene is TRBJ2-5, the V gene TRBV9; 10 nucleotides line up with TRBD2. Per germline, CDR1 SGDLS and CDR2 YYNGEE. The CDR3 totals 17 residues. V shed 0 bases and J 4 bases; nucleotides not matched to a gene: 9. The CDR3 is CASSVGVRAGGLETQYF. CDR3 coding DNA: TGTGCCAGCAGCGTAGGGGTCCGAGCGGGAGGGCTAGAGACCCAGTACTTC.

The CDR3 sequence is CASSPLIILGRRPNQPQHF. In DNA form, the CDR3 reads TGCGCCAGCAGCCCGCTGATTATTTTAGGCCGGCGCCCTAATCAGCCCCAGCATTTT. This chain joins TRBV4-1 and TRBJ1-5; D is undetermined. The CDR3 length is 19 residues. Between the trimmed V and J ends, which lost 4 bases and 4 bases, there was a span of 26 bases. Germline assignment: CDR1 MGHRA and CDR2 YSYEKL.

The J gene is TRBJ1-2, the V gene TRBV5-4; TRBD1 agrees at 7 bases. This CDR3 region has 15 residues. The ends lost 4 bases at V and 4 bases at J; junction bases unmatched: 10. Germline loops: CDR1 SGHNT, CDR2 YYREEE (reference sequence). The CDR3 protein is CASSPITGAPYGYTF. CDR3 coding DNA: TGTGCCAGCAGCCCTATTACAGGGGCTCCCTATGGCTACACCTTC.

The rearrangement joins TRBV27 to TRBJ1-5; D is ambiguous. Trimming stripped 4 bases from V and 9 bases from J, with 10 bases between. From germline, CDR1 is MNHEY and CDR2 SMNVEV (reference sequence). The CDR3 runs 12 residues. The CDR3 region has the DNA TGTGCCAGCAGTTCGACTGTTGGGCCCCAGCATTTT. Its protein product is CASSSTVGPQHF.

The genes are TRBV7-9 and TRBJ2-2, with 8 bases lining up with TRBD2. Germline CDR1 SEHNR, CDR2 FQNEAQ (reference sequence). Unmatched junction bases numbered 6, after V lost 5 bases and J lost 1 base. The CDR3 spans 16 residues. The CDR3 nucleotides read TGTGCCAGCAGCCCAAGCGGGAGCCTGAACACCGGGGAGCTGTTTTTT. Translating gives CASSPSGSLNTGELFF.

The chain combines TRBV19 with TRBJ2-7; D is undetermined. V dropped 5 bases and J dropped 0 bases, with 17 bases sitting between them. This CDR3 has 16 residues. CDR1 is LNHDA, CDR2 SQIVND, per germline (reference sequence). The DNA for the CDR3 is TGTGCCAGTAGTCATGTGGCCGCTCTGAGCTCCTACGAGCAGTACTTC. Its protein product is CASSHVAALSSYEQYF.

The CDR3 is CASSSVSQRGYTF. In DNA form, the CDR3 reads TGTGCCAGCAGTTCGGTCTCCCAGCGGGGCTACACCTTC. The rearrangement links TRBV6-6 to TRBJ1-2; D gene uncertain. V was pared by 4 bases and J by 8 bases, with 14 bases between. This CDR3 comprises 13 residues. The germline V gene encodes CDR1 MNHNY and CDR2 SVGAGI (reference sequence).

This chain links TRBV2 with TRBJ1-6; the match to TRBD1 covers 8 bases. This CDR3 is 13 amino acids long. Unmatched junction bases numbered 1, after V lost 3 bases and J lost 9 bases. Germline CDR1 is SNHLY and CDR2 is FYNNEI. DNA of the CDR3: TGTGCCAGCAGTGACAGGGGGCTTTCACCCCTCCACTTT. Its protein product is CASSDRGLSPLHF.

The V gene is TRBV9, the J gene TRBJ1-1; D may be TRBD1 (5 bases). The germline V gene has CDR1 SGDLS and CDR2 YYNGEE. V was clipped by 0 bases and J by 6 bases, with 9 bases between them. This CDR3 comprises 13 residues. CDR3 sequence: CASSVEVGAEAFF. DNA of the CDR3: TGTGCCAGCAGCGTAGAGGTGGGGGCTGAAGCTTTCTTT.

This rearrangement joins TRBV6-6 to TRBJ1-2; no clear D. Trimming took 5 bases from V and 6 from J, leaving 7 bases between them. This CDR3 has 11 residues. The germline gives CDR1 MNHNY, CDR2 SVGAGI (reference sequence). The CDR3 reads CASSPANGYTF. CDR3 DNA sequence: TGTGCCAGCAGTCCAGCCAATGGCTACACCTTC.

This chain joins TRBV7-8 and TRBJ2-3; no definite D call. The V gene's germline CDR1 is SGHVS and CDR2 FQNEAQ. Trimming took off 5 bases at V and 6 bases at J, with 15 bases between the two ends. The CDR3 is 14 residues long. Here the CDR3 reads CASSPIEARDTQYF. The CDR3 DNA sequence: TGTGCCAGCAGCCCAATCGAGGCCCGGGATACGCAGTATTTT.

V gene TRBV10-3 combines with J gene TRBJ2-3, with TRBD2 identical over 12 bases. The CDR3 extends over 20 amino acids. The germline V gene has CDR1 ENHRY and CDR2 SYGVKD. V lost 4 bases and J lost 4; bases outside the gene matches: 18. CDR3 in amino acids: CAISGDLTGLAGQQADTQYF. The CDR3, as DNA: TGTGCCATCAGTGGCGATCTTACGGGACTAGCGGGCCAACAGGCAGATACGCAGTATTTT.

The chain employs TRBV7-3 and TRBJ1-1; the D is unclear. The CDR3 is 13 residues long. Germline lookup yields CDR1 SGHTA and CDR2 FQGTGA. Trimming shortened V by 5 bases and J by 5 bases, and 12 bases separated the two germline ends. The CDR3 DNA reads as TGTGCCAGCAGCCCTGGAGGGAGGACTGAAGCTTTCTTT. It codes for CASSPGGRTEAFF.

The rearrangement joins TRBV19 to TRBJ2-7, with 9 bases lining up with TRBD2. V was clipped by 3 bases and J by 4 bases; unmatched bases: 7. The CDR3 spans 15 residues. Germline V CDR1 and CDR2: LNHDA, SQIVND (reference sequence). The CDR3 nucleotides read TGTGCCAGTAGTATGGCTAGCGGGGCCCAATACGAGCAGTACTTC. It is translated as CASSMASGAQYEQYF.

The chain couples TRBV18 to TRBJ2-7; 7 nucleotides align to TRBD2. The V and J ends lost 4 bases and 4 bases, in that order; junction bases with no gene match: 4. Germline values: CDR1 KGHSH, CDR2 LQKENI. CDR3 length equals 13 residues. The CDR3 sequence: CASSHSGGYEQYF. The CDR3 coding sequence is TGTGCCAGCTCACACTCCGGGGGGTACGAGCAGTACTTC.

The genes are TRBV10-1 and TRBJ2-3, with D perhaps matching TRBD2 (6 bases). The germline V gene encodes CDR1 WNHNN and CDR2 SYGVQD (reference sequence). CDR3 length: 14 residues. V lost 5 bases, J lost 0 bases, and 9 bases lay in between. CDR3 bases: TGCGCCAGCAGTAAGCGGGCTAGCACAGATACGCAGTATTTT. Translated, it gives CASSKRASTDTQYF.

This chain uses TRBV4-1 with TRBJ2-7, with D unresolved. Trimming removed 0 bases at V and 2 bases at J, with 8 bases between. The CDR3 consists of 14 residues. Germline lookup yields CDR1 MGHRA and CDR2 YSYEKL. The CDR3: CASSQEEQTYEQYF. CDR3 coding DNA: TGCGCCAGCAGCCAAGAGGAACAGACCTACGAGCAGTACTTC.

The chain joins TRBV19 to TRBJ2-3; the match to TRBD1 covers 8 bases. V was clipped by 9 bases and J by 4 bases; unmatched bases: 12. This CDR3 region has 15 residues. Germline CDR1 LNHDA, CDR2 SQIVND (reference sequence). In DNA form, the CDR3 reads TGTGCCAGCGACACAGGGGGAATTCATTCAGATACGCAGTATTTT. It specifies CASDTGGIHSDTQYF.

V and J are TRBV27 and TRBJ2-7, with 15 bases identical to TRBD2. Germline loops: CDR1 MNHEY, CDR2 SMNVEV (reference sequence). V trimming: 6 bases; J trimming: 3 bases; junction bases outside the gene matches: 3. The CDR3 totals 15 residues. CDR3 protein: CASRGLAGGYYEQYF. The CDR3 region has the DNA TGTGCCAGCAGGGGACTAGCGGGAGGATACTACGAGCAGTACTTC.

V and J are TRBV13 and TRBJ2-2, with TRBD1 matching 11 bases. With 2 bases clipped from V and 5 bases from J, the junction kept 7 bases outside the gene matches. This CDR3 spans 17 amino acids. Germline V gene data show CDR1 as PRHDT and CDR2 as FYEKMQ (reference sequence). The CDR3 region is CASSLIRTGGDTGELFF. The CDR3 coding sequence is TGTGCCAGCAGCTTAATCCGGACAGGGGGCGATACCGGGGAGCTGTTTTTT.

Concerning this clone: This sample includes further DNA sequences coding for the same CDR3. J is TRBJ2-7 and V is TRBV28, with 8 bases aligning to TRBD2. V shed 2 bases and J 3 bases; nucleotides not matched to a gene: 0. The CDR3 extends over 13 amino acids. Germline assignment: CDR1 MDHEN and CDR2 SYDVKM. CDR3 amino acids: CASSLLAGYEQYF. The CDR3 nucleotides are TGTGCCAGCAGTTTACTAGCGGGCTACGAGCAGTACTTC. The full variable domain, its missing parts supplied by reference TRBV28 and TRBJ2-7, is DVKVTQSSRYLVKRTGEKVFLECVQDMDHENMFWYRQDPGLGLRLIYFSYDVKMKEKGDIPEGYSVSREKKERFSLILESASTNQTSMYLCASSLLAGYEQYFGPGTRLTVT.